This T cell receptor (beta chain) was recorded in a study of blood T cell repertoires in COVID-19. Study-level information: Both acute and convalescent COVID-19 samples were obtained from the United States, Italy and Spain.

The CDR3 length is 17 residues. Germline CDR1 SEHNR, CDR2 FQNEAQ (reference sequence). Trimming took 5 bases from V and 4 from J; bases not matched to a gene: 7. Per the authors' pipeline: Scientists estimated how many nucleated cells there were by amplifying reference gene primers. Clones were sequenced by immunoSEQ multiplex PCR, and TCRdb holds only the in-frame ones, with some missing. V, J and clone size are taken as reported in that table, and D and trimming were inferred from the DNA itself. Altogether under 45,000 clones are present, 80% to 90% being singletons, with the ten largest covering around 3.7%.

The chain combines TRBV7-9 with TRBJ2-1; 14 positions agree with TRBD2. The sequencing sample was made of peripheral blood. This receptor was obtained from a man aged 35-49 years with COVID-19, enrolled during active disease. CDR3 in amino acids: CASSARRTSGGYNEQFF. CDR3 sequence (DNA): TGTGCCAGCAGCGCGCGACGGACTAGCGGGGGGTACAATGAGCAGTTCTTC.